This TCR beta chain was identified in a study of metastatic and nonmetastatic thyroid tumors. Across the study: Where malignant and benign thyroid patients were concerned, repertoires were compared across blood and tumor or nodule tissue.

There are 13 residues in the CDR3. Germline loops: CDR1 MNHNS, CDR2 SASEGT. V dropped 10 bases and J dropped 4; count of bases not matched to a gene: 9. Study processing details: In papillary thyroid cancer, a distant-metastasis classifier was built using CDR3 differences across clinicopathological groups. TCRdb re-processed the PCR reads through MiXCR. The V and J calls and clone size are TCRdb's, not the authors'. This sample has some 6,900 clones, with under 35% found just once. Among the patients, none had received any treatment before thyroid surgery. Whole-study findings and limits: Significantly greater TCR beta diversity was reportedly found in malignant thyroid tumors than in benign nodules (in blood and tumor).

Details on this clone: What it binds is not known.

The sequencing sample was made of adjacent normal tissue. The sequence came from a female donor with papillary thyroid cancer or a benign thyroid nodule (not recorded which). Some clones in this sample may be carry-over from other donors' samples. V usage is TRBV6-1 and J usage is TRBJ2-7, with 8 positions matching TRBD1. This chain's CDR3 is CANSQGALYEQYF. The CDR3 DNA follows: TGTGCCAACAGCCAGGGGGCTTTATACGAGCAGTACTTC.